The entry below gives a single T cell receptor (beta chain) sequence along with its context. Its antigen remains unidentified. One base away there is no much larger clone; base qualities are not given. This specimen belongs to a study of shared clonotypes between healthy human individuals (dated by TCRdb to 2020 to 2022). Background on the whole study: A couple of women and a few men aged 18 to 49 years were included in the cohort. The study deeply sequenced blood TCR repertoires of five healthy adults to estimate repertoire size and the extent of clonotype sharing between individuals. For each donor, CD4 naive and CD4 memory were each run on three plates, CD8 naive on two plates, and CD8 memory on one plate. Leukapheresis yielded between about 0.94 and 9 billion PBMCs per donor. To increase sequencing depth and limit assay-specific biases, different laboratories used diverse techniques to prepare libraries and sequence TCR repertoires. Summary of the overall study and its limitations: Sharing across a few donors was observed for approximately 5% of naive CD4, less than 4% of naive CD8, 2% to 2.5% of memory CD4, and 0.4% of memory CD8 clonotypes. Because the study included a small number of donors, the genetic and exposure-history diversity represented was limited. Estimated clonotype richness was generally larger for naive than for memory subsets. Incomplete sequencing was indicated by rarefaction of sorted-subset datasets, despite the large sequencing depth. Sampling was limited to blood, and TCR repertoires in tissue likely differ from TCR repertoires in blood. Compared with non-shared clonotypes, the clonotypes found in all four sorted-subset donors had higher generation probabilities. Based on pairwise subsampling, the degree of clonotype sharing among donors was expected to be affected by sequencing depth.

Reading from cysteine to phenylalanine, the CDR3 counts 14 amino acids. CDR3 DNA is the only sequence kept; it has 42 bases, read in frame from the first base. The V and J ends are trimmed by 5 bases and 3 bases, leaving 14 bases between them. The germline V gene sets CDR1 to MDHEN and CDR2 to SYDVKM. TCR CDR3 regions were amplified from genomic DNA by multiplex PCR using the deep immunoSEQ assay. For each cell subset, the extracted genomic DNA was distributed evenly across all wells of several immunoSEQ 96-well plates, and each plate served as one replicate. For sorted subsets, each replicate PCR was loaded with 200 to 250 ng genomic DNA, equivalent to 32,000 or so T cell genomes. The purified libraries were quantified using a Qubit 3.0 fluorometer, sized with a Bioanalyzer 2100, and then quantified again using the KAPA Library Quantification kit. Each immunoSEQ 96-well plate was sequenced on its own single-read 150-cycle Illumina NextSeq 550 flow cell. Per the original workflow: The immunoSEQ output contained only junctional sequences without quality scores, so filtering could not match that applied to full-length reads. To assign V/J genes and CDR3, sequences were annotated against IMGT germline references using PyIR, a Python wrapper for IgBLAST v1.9. Reads with weak V/J assignments (E-value above 1e-6), missing CDR3, stop codons, out-of-frame junctions, or ambiguous translated residues were removed. V3J clonotypes were defined as sequences sharing the same inferred V gene, J gene, and CDR3 amino acid sequence. Percentage overlap between repertoires was computed as shared unique clonotypes divided by the size of the smaller repertoire. Repertoire richness was assessed with RTK rarefaction, the Chao1 estimator, and Recon v2.1 estimates of unobserved clonotypes. OLGA was used to compute generation probabilities for all TCRbeta clonotypes that the gDNA method yielded from a few donors. The table comes from immuneACCESS by way of TCRdb, which keeps in-frame sequences with V and J called. Part of the clones is missing from these tables; in studies checked, under half for an unresolved V gene and the rest for unknown reasons. The D gene and trimming were derived from the DNA, and the V and J assignments and clone size from that table. This sample comprises about 2.3 million clones, 80% to 95% of them detected only once. The ten largest clones add up to 0.3% to 0.4% of the sample.

Donors were healthy HIV-negative adults with no recently reported acute infections or vaccinations. Every donor was a Caucasian adult living in Nashville, Tennessee, USA. CD4+ T cells were enriched through magnetic negative selection, after which naive cells were positively selected on CD45RA and the remaining negative fraction served as the memory subset. Blood was obtained by leukapheresis, after which PBMCs were separated by Ficoll-Histopaque density gradient centrifugation and cryopreserved in liquid nitrogen vapor phase. Purity and quantity of every magnetically sorted T cell population were checked by analytical flow cytometry. Genomic DNA was isolated from each sorted fraction and quantified by UV absorbance on a Nanodrop 2000c.

Sequencing used naive CD4+ T cells from PBMCs. What this sample's cell subset or site label stands for: CD45RA+ positively selected. This sequence originates from a young man in good health. Some clones in this sample may be carry-over from other donors' samples. The rearrangement joined TRBV28 to TRBJ2-7; the D gene is possibly TRBD1, with 5 bases matching. The DNA sequence is given as TGTGCCAGCAGTGGCCGACAGTTAATCTACGAGCAGTACTTC. This codes for CASSGRQLIYEQYF.